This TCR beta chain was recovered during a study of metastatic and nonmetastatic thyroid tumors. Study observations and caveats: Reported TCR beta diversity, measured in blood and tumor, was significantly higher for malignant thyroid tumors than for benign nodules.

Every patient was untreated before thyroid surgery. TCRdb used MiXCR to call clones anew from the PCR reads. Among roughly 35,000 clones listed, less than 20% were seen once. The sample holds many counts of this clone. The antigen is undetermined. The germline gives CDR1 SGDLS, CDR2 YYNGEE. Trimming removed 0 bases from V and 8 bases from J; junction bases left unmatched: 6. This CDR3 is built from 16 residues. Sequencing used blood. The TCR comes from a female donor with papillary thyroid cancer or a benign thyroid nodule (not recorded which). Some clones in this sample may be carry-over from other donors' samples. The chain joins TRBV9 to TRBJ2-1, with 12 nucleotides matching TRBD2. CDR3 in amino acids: CASSVGASGRADEQFF. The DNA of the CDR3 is TGTGCCAGCAGCGTAGGTGCTAGCGGGAGGGCCGATGAGCAGTTCTTC.